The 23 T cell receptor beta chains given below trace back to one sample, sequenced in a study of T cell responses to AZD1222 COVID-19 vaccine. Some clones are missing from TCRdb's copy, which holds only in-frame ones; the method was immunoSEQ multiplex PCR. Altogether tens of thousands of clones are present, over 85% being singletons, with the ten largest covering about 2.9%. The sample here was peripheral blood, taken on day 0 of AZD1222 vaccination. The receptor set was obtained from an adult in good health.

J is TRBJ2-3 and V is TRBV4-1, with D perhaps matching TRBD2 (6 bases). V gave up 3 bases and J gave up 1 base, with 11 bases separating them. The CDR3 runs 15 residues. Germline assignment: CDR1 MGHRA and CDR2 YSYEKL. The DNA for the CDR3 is TGCGCCAGCAGCCACGCGGGGAGTCGCACAGATACGCAGTATTTT. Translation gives CASSHAGSRTDTQYF.

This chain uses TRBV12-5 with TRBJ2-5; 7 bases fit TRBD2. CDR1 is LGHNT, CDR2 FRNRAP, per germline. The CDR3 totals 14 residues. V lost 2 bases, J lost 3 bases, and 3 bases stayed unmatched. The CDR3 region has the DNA TGTGCTAGTGGTTTGACGGCGGGGGAAGAGACCCAGTACTTC. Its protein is CASGLTAGEETQYF.

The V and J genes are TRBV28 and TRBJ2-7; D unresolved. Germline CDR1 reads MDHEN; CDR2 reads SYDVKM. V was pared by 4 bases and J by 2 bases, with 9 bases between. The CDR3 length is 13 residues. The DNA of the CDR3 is TGTGCCAGCAGTTCGGCAGGTACCTACGAGCAGTACTTC. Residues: CASSSAGTYEQYF.

DNA of the CDR3: TGCGCCAGCAGCTTTGGCAGCAATCAGCCCCAGCATTTT. Protein product: CASSFGSNQPQHF. This sequence joins TRBV5-1 and TRBJ1-5; D uncertain. In germline, CDR1 is SGHRS, CDR2 YFSETQ. This CDR3 contains 13 residues. V was clipped by 2 bases and J by 1 base, with 4 bases between them.

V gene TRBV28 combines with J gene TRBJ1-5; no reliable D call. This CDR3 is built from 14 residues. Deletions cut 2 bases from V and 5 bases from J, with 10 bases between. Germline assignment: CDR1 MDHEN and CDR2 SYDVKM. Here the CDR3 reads CASSLGQKHQPQHF. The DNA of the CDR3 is TGTGCCAGCAGTTTAGGGCAGAAACATCAGCCCCAGCATTTT. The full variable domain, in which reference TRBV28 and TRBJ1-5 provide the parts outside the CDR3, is DVKVTQSSRYLVKRTGEKVFLECVQDMDHENMFWYRQDPGLGLRLIYFSYDVKMKEKGDIPEGYSVSREKKERFSLILESASTNQTSMYLCASSLGQKHQPQHFGDGTRLSIL.

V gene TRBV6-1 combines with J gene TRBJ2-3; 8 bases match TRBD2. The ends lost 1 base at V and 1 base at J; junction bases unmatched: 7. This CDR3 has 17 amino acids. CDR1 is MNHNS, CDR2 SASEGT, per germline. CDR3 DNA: TGTGCCAGCAGTGAAGATGGCGGGGGGCTTGGCACAGATACGCAGTATTTT. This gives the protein CASSEDGGGLGTDTQYF.

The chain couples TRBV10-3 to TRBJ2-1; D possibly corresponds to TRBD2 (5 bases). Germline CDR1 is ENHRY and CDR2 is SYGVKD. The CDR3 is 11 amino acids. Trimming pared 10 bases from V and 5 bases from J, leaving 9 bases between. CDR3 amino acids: CATTNHNEQFF. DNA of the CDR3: TGTGCCACGACTAACCACAATGAGCAGTTCTTC.

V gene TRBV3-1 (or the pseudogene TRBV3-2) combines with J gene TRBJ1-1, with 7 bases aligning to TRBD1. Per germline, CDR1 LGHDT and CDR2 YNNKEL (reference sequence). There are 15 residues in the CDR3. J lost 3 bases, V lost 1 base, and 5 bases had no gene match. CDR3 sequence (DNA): TGTGCCAGCAGCCAAGCGGAAACAGGGGACACTGAAGCTTTCTTT. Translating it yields CASSQAETGDTEAFF.

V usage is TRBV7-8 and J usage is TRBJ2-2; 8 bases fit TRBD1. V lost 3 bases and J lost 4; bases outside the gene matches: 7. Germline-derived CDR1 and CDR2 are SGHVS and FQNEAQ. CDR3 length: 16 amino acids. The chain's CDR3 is CASSFRTGSGTGELFF. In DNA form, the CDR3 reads TGTGCCAGCAGCTTCCGGACAGGGTCGGGCACCGGGGAGCTGTTTTTT.

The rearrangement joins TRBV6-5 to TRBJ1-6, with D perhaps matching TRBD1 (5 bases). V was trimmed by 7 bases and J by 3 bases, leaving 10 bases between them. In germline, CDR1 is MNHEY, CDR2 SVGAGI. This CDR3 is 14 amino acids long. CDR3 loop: CASTRDGYNSPLHF. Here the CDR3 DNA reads TGTGCCAGCACCCGGGACGGCTATAATTCACCCCTCCACTTT.

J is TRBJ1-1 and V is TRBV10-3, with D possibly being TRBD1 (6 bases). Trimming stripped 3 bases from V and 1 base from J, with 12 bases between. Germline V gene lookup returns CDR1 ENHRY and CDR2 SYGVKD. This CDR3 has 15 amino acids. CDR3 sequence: CAISDDRQTNTEAFF. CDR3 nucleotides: TGTGCCATCAGTGATGACAGGCAAACGAACACTGAAGCTTTCTTT.

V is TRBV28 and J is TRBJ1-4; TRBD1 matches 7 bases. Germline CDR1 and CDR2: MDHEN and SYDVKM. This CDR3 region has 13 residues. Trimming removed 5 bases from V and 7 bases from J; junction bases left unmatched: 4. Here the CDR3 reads CASSRGDSEKLFF. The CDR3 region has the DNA TGTGCCAGCAGTCGAGGGGACAGTGAAAAACTGTTTTTT.

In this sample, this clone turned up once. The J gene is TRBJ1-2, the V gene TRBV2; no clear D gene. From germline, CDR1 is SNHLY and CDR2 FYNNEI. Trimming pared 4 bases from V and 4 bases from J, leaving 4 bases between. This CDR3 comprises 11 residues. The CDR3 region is CASSASYGYTF. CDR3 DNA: TGTGCCAGCAGTGCTAGCTATGGCTACACCTTC.

The CDR3 region is CASSQAGAGVGEQYF. In nucleotides, the CDR3 is TGTGCCAGCAGCCAGGCGGGGGCGGGAGTCGGAGAGCAGTACTTC. This sequence joins TRBV3-1 (or the pseudogene TRBV3-2) and TRBJ2-7; a possible D gene is TRBD2 (7 bases). This CDR3 is built from 15 residues. V gave up 3 bases and J gave up 7 bases, with 19 bases separating them. Germline loops: CDR1 LGHDT, CDR2 YNNKEL (reference sequence).

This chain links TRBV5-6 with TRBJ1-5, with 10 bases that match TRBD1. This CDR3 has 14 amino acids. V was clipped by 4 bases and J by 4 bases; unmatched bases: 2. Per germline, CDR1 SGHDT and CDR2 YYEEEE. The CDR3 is CASSRDRGNQPQHF. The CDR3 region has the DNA TGTGCCAGCAGCCGGGACAGGGGAAATCAGCCCCAGCATTTT.

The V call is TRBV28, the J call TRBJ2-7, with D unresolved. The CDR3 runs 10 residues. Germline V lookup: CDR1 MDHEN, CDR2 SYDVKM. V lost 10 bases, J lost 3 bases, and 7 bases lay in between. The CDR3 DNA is TGTGCCACCGCAAACTACGAGCAGTACTTC. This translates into CATANYEQYF.

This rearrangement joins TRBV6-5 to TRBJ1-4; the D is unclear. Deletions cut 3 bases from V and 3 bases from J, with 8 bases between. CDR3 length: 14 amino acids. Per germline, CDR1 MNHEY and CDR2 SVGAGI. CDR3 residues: CASSYGRANEKLFF. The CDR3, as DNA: TGTGCCAGCAGTTATGGGAGAGCTAATGAAAAACTGTTTTTT.

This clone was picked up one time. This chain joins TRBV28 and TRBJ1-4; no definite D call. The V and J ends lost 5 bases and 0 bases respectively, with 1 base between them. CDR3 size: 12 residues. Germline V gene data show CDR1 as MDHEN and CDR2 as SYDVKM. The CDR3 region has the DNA TGTGCCAGCAGTACAACTAATGAAAAACTGTTTTTT. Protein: CASSTTNEKLFF. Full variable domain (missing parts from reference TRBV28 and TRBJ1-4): DVKVTQSSRYLVKRTGEKVFLECVQDMDHENMFWYRQDPGLGLRLIYFSYDVKMKEKGDIPEGYSVSREKKERFSLILESASTNQTSMYLCASSTTNEKLFFGSGTQLSVL.

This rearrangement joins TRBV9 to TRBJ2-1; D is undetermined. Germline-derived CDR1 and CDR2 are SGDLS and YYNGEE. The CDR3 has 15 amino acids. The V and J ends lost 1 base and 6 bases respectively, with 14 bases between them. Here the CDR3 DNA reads TGTGCCAGCAGCGTAAGAGGATTCGGCGGCAATGAGCAGTTCTTC. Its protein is CASSVRGFGGNEQFF.

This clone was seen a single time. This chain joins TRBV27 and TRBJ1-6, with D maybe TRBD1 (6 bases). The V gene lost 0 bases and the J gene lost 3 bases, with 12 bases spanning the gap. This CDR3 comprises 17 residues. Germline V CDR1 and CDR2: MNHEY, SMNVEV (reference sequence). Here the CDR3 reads CASSLSRTAIYNSPLHF. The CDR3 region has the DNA TGTGCCAGCAGTTTATCGAGGACAGCTATCTATAATTCACCCCTCCACTTT.

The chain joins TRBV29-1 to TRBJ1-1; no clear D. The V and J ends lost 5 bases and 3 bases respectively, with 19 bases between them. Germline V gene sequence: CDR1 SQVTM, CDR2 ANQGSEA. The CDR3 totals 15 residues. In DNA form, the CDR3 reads TGCAGCGTTTCGTGGGTGGCGGGGATTGACACTGAAGCTTTCTTT. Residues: CSVSWVAGIDTEAFF.

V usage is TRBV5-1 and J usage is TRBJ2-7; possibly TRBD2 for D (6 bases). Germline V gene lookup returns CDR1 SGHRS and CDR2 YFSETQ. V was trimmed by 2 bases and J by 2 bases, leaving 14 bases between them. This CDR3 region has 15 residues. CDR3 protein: CASSLTGEAAYEQYF. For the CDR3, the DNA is TGCGCCAGCAGCTTAACCGGGGAGGCCGCCTACGAGCAGTACTTC.

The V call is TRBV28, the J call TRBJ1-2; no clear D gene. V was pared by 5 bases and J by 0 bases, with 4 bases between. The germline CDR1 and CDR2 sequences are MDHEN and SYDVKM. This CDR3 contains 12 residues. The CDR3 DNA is TGTGCCAGCAGTACAGCTAACTATGGCTACACCTTC. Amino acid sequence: CASSTANYGYTF.